One T cell receptor beta chain is described in this entry. This clonotype was seen many times. Its cognate antigen has yet to be identified. Per-base quality was not reported, and no clone a single base away is much larger than it. V lost 6 bases and J lost 2 bases; the stretch between them is 11 bases long. For CDR1 and CDR2, the germline V gene lists SGDLS and YYNGEE. The CDR3 runs 13 amino acids, cysteine and phenylalanine included. Only CDR3 DNA remains: 39 bases, in frame from the first base. The TCR beta CDR3 regions were amplified from the RNA transcripts. The first round of RT-PCR for the TCR CDR3 was performed with the HTBI primer set and the Qiagen OneStep RT-PCR kit. Libraries were constructed in a second round of multiplex PCR, after which size selection and purification were carried out. Libraries were sequenced paired-end with 100 bp reads on an Illumina HiSeq2000. On the study's bioinformatics: SOAPnuke was used to process the raw data, with reads discarded if the reads contained adapters or uncalled bases, had a mean Phred below 15, or lacked an exact constant-primer or identifier match. High-quality paired reads were merged using COPE v1.2.5, and each unique nucleotide sequence was defined as a clonotype. MiTCR v1.1 was used to align clonotypes to the IMGT TRBV, TRBD and TRBJ reference segments. Analysis was restricted to V-J combinations with a frequency above 0.0001, which covered 98% to 99.2% of repertoires. A TCS score was defined as the ratio between F50 (clonal expansion) and ExV (chaos), using BLOSUM62-based TCRdist between CDR3 peptides within each V-J. Welch's t-statistics and random forest reduced fewer than 550 V-J features to roughly 13, which were used in a naive Bayes classifier (R e1071). The Morisita-Horn index was used to measure how similar the thyroid and blood repertoires were. TCRdb trimmed the raw reads at Q25, called clones with MiXCR and kept productive beta chains. Entries are consolidated by CDR3 protein sequence, retaining the most common genes and DNA. The V and J calls follow TCRdb's processing rather than the paper's. Within this sample are fewer than 750,000 distinct CDR3 sequences, with roughly 14% of them counted one time only. Jointly, the top ten make up 3.5% to 4.5% of the sample.

The data were taken from a study of T cells in Graves' hyperthyroidism and ophthalmopathy (dated by TCRdb to the late 2010s). For context, the study as a whole: Peripheral blood samples were taken at the time of initial diagnosis, prior to any treatment. To identify TCR V-J signatures that set the groups apart, the researchers used a discovery cohort of 100 patients, made up of 40 to 45 with Graves' ophthalmopathy and about 55 with stable Graves' hyperthyroidism. The paper describes TCR Vbeta CDR3 sequencing of about 140 peripheral blood samples, made up of 43 ophthalmopathy patients, around 78 hyperthyroidism patients and some 17 progressor patients. Whether ophthalmopathy could be predicted prospectively was tested in an independent validation cohort made up of about 20 hyperthyroidism patients plus 17 patients who later progressed to ophthalmopathy. Following sampling, methimazole starting at 30 mg daily was given to hyperthyroidism patients, and high-dose intravenous methylprednisolone was given to ophthalmopathy patients. The approximately 100 discovery patients were divided at random into training and test sets in a 7:3 ratio. In more than 5 Graves' hyperthyroidism patients, the study also compared T-cell repertoires from thyroid tissue with T-cell repertoires from blood. General conclusions and limits of the study: Sample size was not statistically predetermined, and investigators were not blinded to group allocation. During validation, the model predicted progression to ophthalmopathy a median of around 6 months ahead of onset, with 60% to 71% sensitivity and more than 72% specificity. Ophthalmopathy was separated from stable hyperthyroidism by a 13 V-J signature model, with around 90% sensitivity and around 81% specificity obtained in cross-validation and 80%/75% obtained in testing. Most expanded thyroid clonotypes (frequency above 0.001) were also detected in blood, suggesting blood repertoires may reflect thyroid immune responses.

Ophthalmopathy patients had moderately to severely active disease, Clinical Activity Score of at least 3, NOSPECS grade of at least 4, and duration under 3 months. Exclusion was applied to patients with uncontrolled infections, other autoimmune diseases, pregnancy or lactation. Clinical symptoms, serum thyroxine and TRAb, thyroid ultrasound, and orbital computed tomography formed the basis for the diagnoses. Ficoll-Paque density gradient centrifugation was used to isolate PBMCs from approximately 11 ml of fresh peripheral blood. Total RNA was extracted using Trizol reagent, and RNA quality was assessed on an Agilent 2100 Bioanalyzer.

The sequence was obtained from a woman aged 40 to 50 with Graves' ophthalmopathy. The sequenced material came from blood. The chain is assembled from TRBV9 and TRBJ1-2; too little of a D gene remains to name it. The CDR3 has the sequence CASTSGTNYGYTF. At the DNA level, the sequence is TGTGCCAGCACCAGCGGTACAAACTATGGCTACACCTTC.